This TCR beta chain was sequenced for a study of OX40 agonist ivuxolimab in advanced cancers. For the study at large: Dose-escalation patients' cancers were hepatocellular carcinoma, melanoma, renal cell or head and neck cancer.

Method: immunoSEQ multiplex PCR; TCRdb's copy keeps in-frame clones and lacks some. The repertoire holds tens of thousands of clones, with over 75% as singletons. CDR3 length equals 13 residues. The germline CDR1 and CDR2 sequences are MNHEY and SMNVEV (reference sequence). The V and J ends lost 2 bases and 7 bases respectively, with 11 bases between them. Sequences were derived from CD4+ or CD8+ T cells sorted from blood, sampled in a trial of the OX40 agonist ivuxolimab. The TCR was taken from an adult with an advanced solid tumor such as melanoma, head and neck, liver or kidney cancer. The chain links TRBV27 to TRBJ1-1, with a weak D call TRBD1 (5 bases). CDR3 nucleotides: TGTGCCAGCAGTTTACAGGGATTCGGTGAAGCTTTCTTT. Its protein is CASSLQGFGEAFF.